The entry below gives a single T cell receptor beta chain sequence along with its context. Its target antigen remains unknown. No base quality information exists; no much larger clone differs at one position. Ends trimmed: V by 2 bases, J by 6 bases; bases unmatched to a gene: 8. Counted from cysteine to phenylalanine, this CDR3 has 14 amino acids. The read is trimmed to its CDR3 DNA, 42 bases read in frame from base 1. Looking up the germline V gene (reference sequence) yields CDR1 SGHKS and CDR2 YYEKEE. This sample stems from a study of blood T cell repertoires in COVID-19 (dated by TCRdb to 2019 to 2021). Regarding the research as a whole: ImmuneRACE Cohort 3 recovered participants were defined by two consecutive negative NP/OP PCR tests, healthcare professional clearance, or symptom resolution. The samples were drawn from the first 160 participants of the ongoing ImmuneRACE study and from 950 to 1,500 subjects provided by 6 global collaborators. Subjects who had been exposed to COVID-19, were actively infected with it, or had recovered from it provided the deeply sampled blood TCRbeta repertoires that made up the dataset. Where HLA class I and class II types were available, the types were taken from metadata supplied by the sample provider, not from assay-based typing. Samples from collaborators originated in the United States, Italy and Spain and spanned both the acute and convalescent phases of COVID-19. The material from the prospective study consisted of cDNA or gDNA derived from T cells, B-cell-depleted T cells, or PBMCs. Nearly every sample came with metadata listing a de-identified subject ID, COVID-19 status, age in years and sex. A freely available public database, intended as a resource for researchers studying the immune response to SARS-CoV-2, is where the repertoires were released. The study at large found these results: How much clinical and demographic metadata was included differed by source and by participant, and the metadata was provided uncurated.

TCRbeta CDR3 regions were amplified from genomic DNA by means of the immunoSEQ Assay, a bias-controlled multiplex PCR. The paper's processing steps were these. Within the assay, amplification of reference gene primers was used to estimate how many nucleated cells each sample contained. Sequence reads were collapsed and filtered to measure the absolute abundance of every unique TCRbeta CDR3 rearrangement. For each sample, productive Simpson clonality was calculated as the square root of Simpson's diversity index across productive rearrangements. In TCRdb, the immuneACCESS table is reduced to in-frame sequences with V and J assigned. These tables do not hold every clone; where another copy was compared, an unresolved V gene accounts for under half, and the others remain unexplained. V and J calls and clone size are copied from that table; D and trimming were computed from the DNA. For this sample the table gives approximately 360,000 clones, of which 70% to 90% were detected only once. In total, the top ten clones hold around 1.9% of the sample.

In the prospective study, participants were 18 to 89 years old, resided in about two dozen geographic areas of the United States, and were enrolled through a virtual design. To assign participants to cohorts, the prospective study relied on clinical history that participants themselves reported in a screening survey and a study questionnaire. In the prospective study, whole blood, serum and a nasopharyngeal or oropharyngeal swab were collected from each participant by mobile phlebotomists. Prospective study participants could optionally give additional blood draws and questionnaires over a roughly 2-month period. Blood samples from the prospective study were shipped frozen or at room temperature prior to DNA extraction.

The V gene is TRBV5-5 and the J gene is TRBJ2-7, and 7 bases in between align with TRBD1. The sequenced sample was PBMCs or T cells enriched from blood (not recorded which). This clonotype was obtained from a man aged 40-50 years in a cohort exposed to, infected with or recovered from COVID-19 (not recorded which). The DNA is TGTGCCAGCAGCTTAACTGACAGGGTACGCGAGCAGTACTTC. This gives the protein CASSLTDRVREQYF.